This section outlines one T cell receptor (beta chain) sequence together with its context. The sample originates from a study of blood T cell repertoires in COVID-19. Overall study context: There were acute and convalescent COVID-19 samples, and they came from the United States, Italy and Spain. T cells, B-cell-depleted T cells, or PBMCs supplied cDNA or gDNA.

Per the original methods: Amplified reference gene primers provided the basis for estimating nucleated cell counts. Here immunoSEQ multiplex PCR was the method, and the copy in TCRdb shows in-frame clones only, minus some. That table gives V, J and clone size, and the DNA gave D and trimming. The sample lists nearly 80,000 clones, about 93% seen once, with less than 0.85% in the top ten. This CDR3 has 16 amino acids. Per germline, CDR1 MDHEN and CDR2 SYDVKM. V lost 6 bases and J lost 9; bases outside the gene matches: 13. The sequenced material came from peripheral blood. This TCR was sampled from a woman older than 75 with acute or convalescent COVID-19. V gene TRBV28 combines with J gene TRBJ1-6; 8 nucleotides line up with TRBD1. CDR3 protein: CASRAGGGFLSSPLHF. The CDR3 region has the DNA TGTGCCAGCAGGGCAGGGGGCGGATTCCTCAGTTCACCCCTCCACTTT. Full variable domain (remainder filled in from reference TRBV28 and TRBJ1-6): DVKVTQSSRYLVKRTGEKVFLECVQDMDHENMFWYRQDPGLGLRLIYFSYDVKMKEKGDIPEGYSVSREKKERFSLILESASTNQTSMYLCASRAGGGFLSSPLHFGNGTRLTVT.